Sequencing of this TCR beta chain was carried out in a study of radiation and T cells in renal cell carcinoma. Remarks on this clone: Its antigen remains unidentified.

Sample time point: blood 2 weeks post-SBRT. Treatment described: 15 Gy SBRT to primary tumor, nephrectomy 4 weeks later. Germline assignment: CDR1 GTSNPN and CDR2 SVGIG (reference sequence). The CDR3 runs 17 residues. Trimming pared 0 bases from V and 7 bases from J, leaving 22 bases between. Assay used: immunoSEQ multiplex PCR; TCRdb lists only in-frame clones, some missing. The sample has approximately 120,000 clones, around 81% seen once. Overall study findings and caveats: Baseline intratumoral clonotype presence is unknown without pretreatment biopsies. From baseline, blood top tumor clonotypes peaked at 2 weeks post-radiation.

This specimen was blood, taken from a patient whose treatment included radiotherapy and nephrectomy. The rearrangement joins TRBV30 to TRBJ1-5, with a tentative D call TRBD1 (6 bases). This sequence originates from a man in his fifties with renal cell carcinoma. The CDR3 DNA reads TGTGCCTGGAGTGTAAGGGGAGGGGGTCAAGTTGGACAGCCCCAGCATTTT. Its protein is CAWSVRGGGQVGQPQHF.